These 27 T cell receptor beta chains originate from one sample sequenced in a study of T cell responses to AZD1222 COVID-19 vaccine. The protocol was immunoSEQ multiplex PCR, while the TCRdb copy is restricted to in-frame clones and leaves out a portion. The profile covers some 160,000 clones, with 85% to 95% appearing a single time and 0.7% to 0.9% taken by the ten largest. Here the sequenced sample was peripheral blood, taken on day 0 of AZD1222 vaccination. These receptors originate from an adult in good health.

This sequence joins TRBV27 and TRBJ2-2; 9 bases match TRBD2. Germline CDR1 is MNHEY and CDR2 is SMNVEV (reference sequence). V gave up 7 bases and J gave up 3 bases; unmatched junction bases: 12. This CDR3 is built from 17 residues. The CDR3 spells CASTAVAGVTHTGELFF. As DNA, the CDR3 is TGTGCCAGCACCGCCGTAGCGGGGGTCACCCACACCGGGGAGCTGTTTTTT.

The gene calls are TRBV28 and TRBJ1-4; TRBD1 is a possible D gene (6 bases). Trimming took 5 bases from V and 8 from J, leaving 18 bases between them. This CDR3 contains 15 residues. In germline, CDR1 is MDHEN, CDR2 SYDVKM. The CDR3 DNA follows: TGTGCCAGCAGTACCCTGGACAGAAGGTTCGAAAAACTGTTTTTT. Translated: CASSTLDRRFEKLFF.

The chain links TRBV9 to TRBJ2-1; D possibly matches TRBD1 or TRBD2 (5 bases each). Germline V gene lookup returns CDR1 SGDLS and CDR2 YYNGEE. The ends were cut back, 3 bases at V and 6 bases at J, with 13 bases in the middle. This CDR3 region has 14 residues. The CDR3 loop reads CASSDQGEGNEQFF. The CDR3 DNA is TGTGCCAGCAGCGACCAGGGAGAGGGCAATGAGCAGTTCTTC.

This clone was seen only once. The CDR3 nucleotides read TGTGCCAGCAGCTCACCGGGACAGGGGACCAGAGAGCAGTACTTC. Translated: CASSSPGQGTREQYF. The chain couples TRBV12-1 to TRBJ2-7; TRBD1, the table's D call, lacks a check against the DNA. TRBV12-1 is a pseudogene segment. The CDR3 extends over 15 amino acids.

CDR3 residues: CASSQSFWLGQETQYF. The CDR3, as DNA: TGCGCCAGCAGTCAATCGTTTTGGCTGGGTCAAGAGACCCAGTACTTC. V is TRBV23-1 and J is TRBJ2-5; D ambiguous. TRBV23-1 is an open reading frame whose function is uncertain. Trimming took off 0 bases at V and 2 bases at J, with 13 bases between the two ends. CDR3 size: 16 residues.

The CDR3 DNA reads as TGCAGCGTTGAAGATGGGGCAGGGGGCACAGATACGCAGTATTTT. It is translated as CSVEDGAGGTDTQYF. The chain carries TRBV29-1 and TRBJ2-3; possible D gene TRBD1, 6 bases. The CDR3 runs to 15 residues. Germline assignment: CDR1 SQVTM and CDR2 ANQGSEA. The V end lost 0 bases, the J end lost 1 base, and 11 bases lay between the germline ends.

This clone appeared a single time. J is TRBJ1-2 and V is TRBV18; 11 positions match TRBD1. CDR3 length: 14 amino acids. The germline V gene has CDR1 KGHSH and CDR2 LQKENI. V was clipped by 5 bases and J by 6 bases; unmatched bases: 5. CDR3 residues: CASSTGQGADGYTF. In DNA form, the CDR3 reads TGTGCCAGCTCAACCGGACAGGGGGCGGATGGCTACACCTTC. The entire variable domain, with the rest obtained from reference TRBV18 and TRBJ1-2, is as follows: NAGVMQNPRHLVRRRGQEARLRCSPMKGHSHVYWYRQLPEEGLKFMVYLQKENIIDESGMPKERFSAEFPKEGPSILRIQQVVRGDSAAYFCASSTGQGADGYTFGSGTRLTVV.

The chain couples TRBV7-9 to TRBJ1-2; TRBD1 aligns across 7 bases. The CDR3 spans 14 residues. Germline CDR1 and CDR2: SEHNR and FQNEAQ (reference sequence). J was trimmed by 6 bases and V by 0 bases; bases with no gene match: 4. The CDR3 DNA sequence: TGTGCCAGCAGCTTAGCCGGGACAGAAGATGGCTACACCTTC. Protein: CASSLAGTEDGYTF.

V usage is TRBV28 and J usage is TRBJ1-2; TRBD1 matches at 7 bases. Germline loops: CDR1 MDHEN, CDR2 SYDVKM. Unmatched junction bases numbered 6, after V lost 5 bases and J lost 3 bases. The CDR3 loop spans 14 amino acids. The CDR3 loop reads CASSRSGTDYGYTF. The DNA of the CDR3 is TGTGCCAGCAGTCGTTCCGGGACAGACTATGGCTACACCTTC.

The chain recombines TRBV2 with TRBJ2-3; D ambiguous. V lost 3 bases, J lost 2 bases, and 12 bases lay in between. There are 15 residues in the CDR3. Per the germline V gene, CDR1 is SNHLY and CDR2 is FYNNEI. The CDR3 sequence: CASSDLGSYTDTQYF. DNA of the CDR3: TGTGCCAGCAGTGACCTAGGAAGTTACACAGATACGCAGTATTTT.

The chain couples TRBV6-5 to TRBJ2-3; D is uncertain. Germline-derived CDR1 and CDR2 are MNHEY and SVGAGI. The CDR3 has 12 residues. The V and J ends lost 11 bases and 0 bases respectively, with 9 bases between them. CDR3 coding DNA: TGTGCCGTCGGAGACAGCACAGATACGCAGTATTTT. Translating it yields CAVGDSTDTQYF.

The genes are TRBV4-1 and TRBJ2-1; D call uncertain. Germline loops: CDR1 MGHRA, CDR2 YSYEKL. The CDR3 loop spans 15 amino acids. Trimming stripped 6 bases from V and 6 bases from J, with 18 bases between. The CDR3 nucleotides read TGCGCCAGCAGACCCGGGTCCCCTTTGTTCAATGAGCAGTTCTTC. Translation gives CASRPGSPLFNEQFF.

The chain employs TRBV6-5 and TRBJ1-2; the match to TRBD1 covers 7 bases. Germline loops: CDR1 MNHEY, CDR2 SVGAGI. J was trimmed by 3 bases and V by 3 bases; bases with no gene match: 4. This CDR3 spans 14 amino acids. CDR3 region: CASSYRGQDYGYTF. CDR3 sequence (DNA): TGTGCCAGCAGTTATCGTGGACAGGACTATGGCTACACCTTC.

V and J are TRBV28 and TRBJ2-3; D might be TRBD2 (5 bases). The CDR3 spans 16 residues. Per germline, CDR1 MDHEN and CDR2 SYDVKM. V was cut by 7 bases and J by 0 bases, with 17 bases left in between. The CDR3 nucleotides are TGTGCCAGCATGGCCCGGACTCAGCTCAGCACAGATACGCAGTATTTT. Translating it yields CASMARTQLSTDTQYF. The full variable domain, completed using reference TRBV28 and TRBJ2-3, is DVKVTQSSRYLVKRTGEKVFLECVQDMDHENMFWYRQDPGLGLRLIYFSYDVKMKEKGDIPEGYSVSREKKERFSLILESASTNQTSMYLCASMARTQLSTDTQYFGPGTRLTVL.

The V call is TRBV5-5, the J call TRBJ1-1, with TRBD1 as a possible D gene (6 bases). This CDR3 has 13 residues. The germline V gene has CDR1 SGHKS and CDR2 YYEKEE (reference sequence). Deletions cut 4 bases from V and 4 bases from J, with 11 bases between. CDR3 nucleotide sequence: TGTGCCAGCAGCCCTGGGACAACCACTGAAGCTTTCTTT. This codes for CASSPGTTTEAFF.

This rearrangement joins TRBV15 to TRBJ1-4; perhaps TRBD1 as D (5 bases). The CDR3 totals 14 residues. The germline CDR1 and CDR2 sequences are LNHNV and YYDKDF (reference sequence). The V end lost 1 base, the J end lost 7 bases, and 10 bases lay between the germline ends. The CDR3 protein is CATSRGDASEKLFF. In nucleotides, the CDR3 is TGTGCCACCAGCAGAGGGGACGCCAGTGAAAAACTGTTTTTT.

V gene TRBV24-1 combines with J gene TRBJ2-2; the match to TRBD1 covers 9 bases. This CDR3 is built from 20 residues. In germline, CDR1 is KGHDR, CDR2 SFDVKD. V dropped 0 bases and J dropped 1; count of bases not matched to a gene: 11. CDR3 bases: TGTGCCACCAGTGATTTGCCCCCTTTCGGACAGGGGAGGAACACCGGGGAGCTGTTTTTT. Protein sequence: CATSDLPPFGQGRNTGELFF.

V gene TRBV14 combines with J gene TRBJ1-2, with D tentatively TRBD1 (6 bases). The CDR3 has 13 residues. Germline V gene sequence: CDR1 SGHDN, CDR2 FVKESK. V lost 4 bases, J lost 2 bases, and 8 bases lay in between. CDR3 coding DNA: TGTGCCAGCAGCCGGGACAAGAACTATGGCTACACCTTC. Amino acid sequence: CASSRDKNYGYTF.

CDR3 loop: CASSLTSVGADTQYF. CDR3 DNA: TGCGCCAGCAGCCTCACTAGCGTAGGCGCAGATACGCAGTATTTT. This chain connects TRBV4-3 to TRBJ2-3; 7 bases match TRBD2. The V and J ends lost 4 bases and 4 bases, in that order; junction bases with no gene match: 8. The germline CDR1 and CDR2 sequences are LGHNA and YSLEER. The CDR3 has 15 amino acids.

In DNA, the CDR3 is TGCAGTGCTAGAAACCGCGGGGAGCTGTTTTTT. Amino acid sequence: CSARNRGELFF. The rearrangement joins TRBV20-1 to TRBJ2-2, with D unclear. The CDR3 extends over 11 amino acids. Germline V gene data show CDR1 as DFQATT and CDR2 as SNEGSKA (reference sequence). The V gene lost 2 bases and the J gene lost 7 bases, with 5 bases spanning the gap.

The CDR3 here is CASSQEMTVVHYGYTF. The CDR3 nucleotides are TGTGCCAGCAGCCAAGAGATGACAGTCGTTCACTATGGCTACACCTTC. J is TRBJ1-2 and V is TRBV14; a weak D match, TRBD1 (5 bases). The CDR3 has 16 residues. V lost 0 bases and J 3 bases, leaving 14 bases between the germline ends. Germline CDR1 SGHDN, CDR2 FVKESK.

The chain carries TRBV15 and TRBJ2-7, with unresolved D. Germline lookup yields CDR1 LNHNV and CDR2 YYDKDF (reference sequence). V lost 1 base, J lost 4 bases, and 14 bases lay in between. The length of the CDR3 is 15 residues. CDR3 region: CATSRGKGARYEQYF. CDR3 nucleotides: TGTGCCACCAGCAGAGGCAAGGGCGCAAGATACGAGCAGTACTTC.

The V and J genes are TRBV24-1 and TRBJ1-1, with D unresolved. From germline, CDR1 is KGHDR and CDR2 SFDVKD. V was trimmed by 7 bases and J by 2 bases, leaving 10 bases between them. This CDR3 comprises 13 residues. The CDR3 reads CATSEERNTEAFF. In DNA form, the CDR3 reads TGTGCCACCAGCGAGGAAAGAAACACTGAAGCTTTCTTT.

This rearrangement joins TRBV29-1 to TRBJ1-4; D is undetermined. CDR3 size: 14 residues. The germline V and J ends were trimmed by 5 bases and 0 bases, with 10 bases remaining between them. Germline assignment: CDR1 SQVTM and CDR2 ANQGSEA. CDR3 DNA: TGCAGCGTTAGCCAAGGGTCAACTAATGAAAAACTGTTTTTT. Residues: CSVSQGSTNEKLFF.

This sequence joins TRBV3-1 (or the pseudogene TRBV3-2) and TRBJ1-2; tentative D call: TRBD1 (5 bases). The CDR3 is 13 residues long. Trimming cost V 5 bases and J 8 bases, with 15 bases left between them. In germline, CDR1 is LGHDT, CDR2 YNNKEL (reference sequence). The CDR3 protein is CASSSGGVYGYTF. In nucleotides, the CDR3 is TGTGCCAGCAGCTCCGGGGGGGTATACGGCTACACCTTC.

The chain carries TRBV24-1 and TRBJ1-1; 8 nucleotides align to TRBD1. Looked up from germline, CDR1 is KGHDR and CDR2 is SFDVKD. The V segment lost 2 bases and the J segment 1 base; nucleotides outside the gene matches: 8. The CDR3 extends over 17 amino acids. The CDR3 is CATSDSWTGLKNTEAFF. CDR3 bases: TGTGCCACCAGTGATTCCTGGACAGGGCTCAAGAACACTGAAGCTTTCTTT.

V and J are TRBV5-1 and TRBJ1-6; no firm D call. Germline-derived CDR1 and CDR2 are SGHRS and YFSETQ. The V gene lost 1 base and the J gene lost 7 bases, with 6 bases spanning the gap. This CDR3 region has 13 residues. The CDR3 coding sequence is TGCGCCAGCAGCTTGAGCGAGAATTCACCCCTCCACTTT. Translating gives CASSLSENSPLHF.